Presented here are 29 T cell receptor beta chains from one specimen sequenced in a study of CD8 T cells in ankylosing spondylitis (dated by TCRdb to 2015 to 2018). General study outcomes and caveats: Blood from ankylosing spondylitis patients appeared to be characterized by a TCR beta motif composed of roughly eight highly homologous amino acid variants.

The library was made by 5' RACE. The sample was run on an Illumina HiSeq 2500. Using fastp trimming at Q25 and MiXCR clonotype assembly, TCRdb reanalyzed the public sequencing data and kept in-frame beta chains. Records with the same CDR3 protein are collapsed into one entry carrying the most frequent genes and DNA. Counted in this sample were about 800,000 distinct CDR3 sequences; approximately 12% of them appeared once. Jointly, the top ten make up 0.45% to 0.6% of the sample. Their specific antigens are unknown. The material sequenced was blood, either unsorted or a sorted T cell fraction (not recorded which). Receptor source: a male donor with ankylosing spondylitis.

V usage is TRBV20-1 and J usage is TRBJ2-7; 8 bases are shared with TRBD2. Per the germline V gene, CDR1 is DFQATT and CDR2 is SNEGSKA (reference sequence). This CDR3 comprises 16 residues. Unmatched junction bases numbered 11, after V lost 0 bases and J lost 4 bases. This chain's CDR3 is CSARDSRRAGEYEQYF. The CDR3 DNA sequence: TGCAGTGCTAGAGACTCGCGAAGAGCGGGAGAGTACGAGCAGTACTTC.

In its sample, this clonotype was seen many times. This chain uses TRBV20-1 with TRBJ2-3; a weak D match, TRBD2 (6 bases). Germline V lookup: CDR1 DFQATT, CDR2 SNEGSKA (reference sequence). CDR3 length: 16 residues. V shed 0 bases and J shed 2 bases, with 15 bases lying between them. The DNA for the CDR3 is TGCAGTGCTAGAGACGGGAGAACAGGACCCACAGATACGCAGTATTTT. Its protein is CSARDGRTGPTDTQYF.

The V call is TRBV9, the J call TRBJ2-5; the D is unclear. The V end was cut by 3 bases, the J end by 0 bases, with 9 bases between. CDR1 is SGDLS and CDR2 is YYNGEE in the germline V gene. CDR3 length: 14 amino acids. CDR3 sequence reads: CASSADLHQETQYF. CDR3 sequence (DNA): TGTGCCAGCAGCGCGGACCTTCACCAAGAGACCCAGTACTTC. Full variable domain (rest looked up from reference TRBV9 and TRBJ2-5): DSGVTQTPKHLITATGQRVTLRCSPRSGDLSVYWYQQSLDQGLQFLIQYYNGEERAKGNILERFSAQQFPDLHSELNLSSLELGDSALYFCASSADLHQETQYFGPGTRLLVL.

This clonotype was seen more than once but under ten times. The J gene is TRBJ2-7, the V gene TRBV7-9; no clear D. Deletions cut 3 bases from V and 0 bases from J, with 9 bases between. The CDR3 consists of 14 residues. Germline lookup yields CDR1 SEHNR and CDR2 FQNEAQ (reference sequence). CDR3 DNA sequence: TGTGCCAGCAGCTTCATGGAGCTCTCCTACGAGCAGTACTTC. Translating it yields CASSFMELSYEQYF. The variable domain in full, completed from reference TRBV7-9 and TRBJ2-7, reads DTGVSQNPRHKITKRGQNVTFRCDPISEHNRLYWYRQTLGQGPEFLTYFQNEAQLEKSRLLSDRFSAERPKGSFSTLEIQRTEQGDSAMYLCASSFMELSYEQYFGPGTRLTVT.

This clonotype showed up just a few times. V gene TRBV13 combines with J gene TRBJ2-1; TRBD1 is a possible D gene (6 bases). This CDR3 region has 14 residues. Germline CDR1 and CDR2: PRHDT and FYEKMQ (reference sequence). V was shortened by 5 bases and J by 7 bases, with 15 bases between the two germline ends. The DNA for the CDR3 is TGTGCCAGCAGCACTAGACCAGGGGTGAATGAGCAGTTCTTC. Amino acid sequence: CASSTRPGVNEQFF. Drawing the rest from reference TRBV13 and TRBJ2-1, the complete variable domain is AAGVIQSPRHLIKEKRETATLKCYPIPRHDTVYWYQQGPGQDPQFLISFYEKMQSDKGSIPDRFSAQQFSDYHSELNMSSLELGDSALYFCASSTRPGVNEQFFGPGTRLTVL.

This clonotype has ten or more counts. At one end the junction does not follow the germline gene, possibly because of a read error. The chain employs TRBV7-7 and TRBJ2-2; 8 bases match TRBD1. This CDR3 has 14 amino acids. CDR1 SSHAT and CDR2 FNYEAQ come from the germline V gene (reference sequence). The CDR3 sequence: CASSYDRGTGELFF. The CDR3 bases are TGTGCTAGCAGCTATGACAGGGGCACCGGGGAGCTGTTTTTT.

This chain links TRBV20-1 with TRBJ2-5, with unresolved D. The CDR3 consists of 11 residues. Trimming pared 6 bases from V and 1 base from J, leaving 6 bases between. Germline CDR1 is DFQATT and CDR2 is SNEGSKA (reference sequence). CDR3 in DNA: TGCAGTGCCCCCCGCCAAGAGACCCAGTACTTC. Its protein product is CSAPRQETQYF.

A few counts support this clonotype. CDR3: CSALSPGYSYEQYF. The CDR3 coding sequence is TGCAGTGCTCTCTCCCCGGGTTACTCCTACGAGCAGTACTTC. The chain is built from TRBV20-1 and TRBJ2-7; D gene ambiguous. This CDR3 spans 14 amino acids. V lost 5 bases and J 0 bases, leaving 14 bases between the germline ends. The germline V gene has CDR1 DFQATT and CDR2 SNEGSKA (reference sequence).

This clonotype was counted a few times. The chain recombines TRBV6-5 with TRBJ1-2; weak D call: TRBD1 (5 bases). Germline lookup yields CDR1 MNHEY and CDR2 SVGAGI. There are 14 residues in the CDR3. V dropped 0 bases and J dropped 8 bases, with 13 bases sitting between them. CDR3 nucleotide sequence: TGTGCCAGCAGTTACTCGAATACAGGTGTCGGCTACACCTTC. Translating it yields CASSYSNTGVGYTF.

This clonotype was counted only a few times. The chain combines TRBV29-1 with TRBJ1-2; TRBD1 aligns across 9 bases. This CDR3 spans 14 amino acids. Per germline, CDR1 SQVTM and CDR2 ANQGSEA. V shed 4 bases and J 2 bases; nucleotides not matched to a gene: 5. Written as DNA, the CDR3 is TGCAGCGTTGTAGGACAGGGGATAAACTATGGCTACACCTTC. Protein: CSVVGQGINYGYTF.

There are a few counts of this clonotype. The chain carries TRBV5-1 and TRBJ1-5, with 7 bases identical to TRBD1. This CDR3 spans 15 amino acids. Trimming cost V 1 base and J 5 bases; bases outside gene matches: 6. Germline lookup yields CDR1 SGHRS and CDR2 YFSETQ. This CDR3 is CASSLLAGGDQPQHF. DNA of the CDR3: TGCGCCAGCAGCTTGTTGGCAGGGGGTGATCAGCCCCAGCATTTT. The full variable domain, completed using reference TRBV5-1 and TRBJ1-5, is KAGVTQTPRYLIKTRGQQVTLSCSPISGHRSVSWYQQTPGQGLQFLFEYFSETQRNKGNFPGRFSGRQFSNSRSEMNVSTLELGDSALYLCASSLLAGGDQPQHFGDGTRLSIL.

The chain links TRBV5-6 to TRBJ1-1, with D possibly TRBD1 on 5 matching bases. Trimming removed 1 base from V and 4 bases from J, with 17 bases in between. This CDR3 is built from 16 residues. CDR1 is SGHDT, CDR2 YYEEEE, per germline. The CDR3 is CASSLFSLSRGTEAFF. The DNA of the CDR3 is TGTGCCAGCAGCTTGTTTTCCCTTTCAAGGGGCACTGAAGCTTTCTTT.

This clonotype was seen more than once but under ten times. The CDR3 coding sequence is TGTGCCAGCACCCAGGGGGGAGGCTTCACAGATACGCAGTATTTT. It translates to CASTQGGGFTDTQYF. The rearrangement joins TRBV12-3 or TRBV12-4 to TRBJ2-3; D is possibly TRBD1 (7 bases). The CDR3 sequence is 15 residues long. Deletions cut 7 bases from V and 2 bases from J, with 16 bases between.

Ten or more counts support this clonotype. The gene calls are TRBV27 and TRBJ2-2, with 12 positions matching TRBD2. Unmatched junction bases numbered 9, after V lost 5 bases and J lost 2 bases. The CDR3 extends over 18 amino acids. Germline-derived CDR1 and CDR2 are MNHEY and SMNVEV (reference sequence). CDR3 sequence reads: CASSPRTSGTFNTGELFF. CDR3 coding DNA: TGTGCCAGCAGTCCCCGGACTAGCGGGACCTTTAACACCGGGGAGCTGTTTTTT.

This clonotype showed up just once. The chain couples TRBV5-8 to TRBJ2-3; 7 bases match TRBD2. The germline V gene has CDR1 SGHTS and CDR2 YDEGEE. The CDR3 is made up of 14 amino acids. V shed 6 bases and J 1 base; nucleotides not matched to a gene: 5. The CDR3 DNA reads TGTGCCAGCAACGGGGGGTTCGGCACAGATACGCAGTATTTT. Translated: CASNGGFGTDTQYF. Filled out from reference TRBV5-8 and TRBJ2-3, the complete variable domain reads EAGVTQSPTHLIKTRGQQATLRCSPISGHTSVYWYQQALGLGLQFLLWYDEGEERNRGNFPPRFSGRQFPNYSSELNVNALELEDSALYLCASNGGFGTDTQYFGPGTRLTVL.

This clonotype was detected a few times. The CDR3 spells CASTLGTGSNQPQHF. CDR3 DNA sequence: TGTGCCAGCACCCTCGGGACAGGGTCCAATCAGCCCCAGCATTTT. The V gene is TRBV12-3 or TRBV12-4, the J gene TRBJ1-5, with 9 bases that match TRBD1. The CDR3 consists of 15 residues. V trimming: 7 bases; J trimming: 3 bases; junction bases outside the gene matches: 7.

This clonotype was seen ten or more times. The CDR3 DNA reads TGCAGTGCTAGAGGGGGCAGGTCCTACGAGCAGTACTTC. The encoded protein is CSARGGRSYEQYF. This chain connects TRBV20-1 to TRBJ2-7, with D perhaps matching TRBD1 (5 bases). Looked up from germline, CDR1 is DFQATT and CDR2 is SNEGSKA (reference sequence). This CDR3 comprises 13 residues. V dropped 1 base and J dropped 1 base, with 8 bases sitting between them.

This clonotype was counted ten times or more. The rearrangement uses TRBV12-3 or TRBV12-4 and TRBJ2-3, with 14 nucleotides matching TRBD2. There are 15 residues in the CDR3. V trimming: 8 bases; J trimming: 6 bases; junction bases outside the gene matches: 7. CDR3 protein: CASDTGLAGEDTQYF. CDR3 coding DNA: TGTGCCAGCGACACGGGACTAGCGGGAGAGGATACGCAGTATTTT.

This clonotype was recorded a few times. The CDR3 loop is CASSLQGPGGGELFF. The CDR3 bases are TGTGCCAGCAGCCTACAGGGGCCCGGCGGCGGGGAGCTGTTTTTT. The chain uses TRBV7-2 and TRBJ2-2; 7 bases fit TRBD1. Germline-derived CDR1 and CDR2 are SGHTA and FQGNSA. J lost 7 bases, V lost 5 bases, and 10 bases had no gene match. The CDR3 covers 15 residues.

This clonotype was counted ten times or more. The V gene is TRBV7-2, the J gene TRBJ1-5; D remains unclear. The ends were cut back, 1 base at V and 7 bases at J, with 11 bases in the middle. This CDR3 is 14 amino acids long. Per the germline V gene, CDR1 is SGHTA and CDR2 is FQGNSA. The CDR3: CASSLGYAWQPQHF. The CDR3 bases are TGTGCCAGCAGCTTAGGTTACGCATGGCAGCCCCAGCATTTT.

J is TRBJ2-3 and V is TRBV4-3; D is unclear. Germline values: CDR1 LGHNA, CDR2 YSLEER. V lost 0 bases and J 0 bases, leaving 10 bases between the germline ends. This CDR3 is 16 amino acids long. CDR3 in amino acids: CASSQDLTVSTDTQYF. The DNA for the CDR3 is TGCGCCAGCAGCCAAGATTTAACTGTAAGCACAGATACGCAGTATTTT.

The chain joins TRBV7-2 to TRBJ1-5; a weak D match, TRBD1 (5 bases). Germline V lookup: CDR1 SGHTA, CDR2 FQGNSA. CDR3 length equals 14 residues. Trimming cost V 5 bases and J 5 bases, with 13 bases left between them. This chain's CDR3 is CASSPYGGYQPQHF. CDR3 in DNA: TGTGCCAGCAGCCCCTACGGGGGGTATCAGCCCCAGCATTTT.

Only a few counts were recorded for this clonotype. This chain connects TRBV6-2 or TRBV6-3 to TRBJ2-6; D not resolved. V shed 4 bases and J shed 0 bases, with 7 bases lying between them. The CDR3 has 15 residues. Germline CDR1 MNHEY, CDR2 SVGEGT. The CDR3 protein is CASSWGGSGANVLTF. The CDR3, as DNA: TGTGCCAGCAGTTGGGGTGGCTCTGGGGCCAACGTCCTGACTTTC.

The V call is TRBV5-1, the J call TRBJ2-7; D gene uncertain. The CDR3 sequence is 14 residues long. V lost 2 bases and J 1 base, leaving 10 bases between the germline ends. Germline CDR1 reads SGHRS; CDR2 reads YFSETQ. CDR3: CASSLGSASYEQYF. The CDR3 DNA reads TGCGCCAGCAGCTTAGGCAGTGCTTCCTACGAGCAGTACTTC.

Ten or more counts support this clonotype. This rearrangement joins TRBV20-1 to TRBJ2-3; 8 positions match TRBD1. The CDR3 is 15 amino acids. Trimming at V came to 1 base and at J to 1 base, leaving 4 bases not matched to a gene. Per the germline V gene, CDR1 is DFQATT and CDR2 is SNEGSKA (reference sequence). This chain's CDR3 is CSARGARGRTDTQYF. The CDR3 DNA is TGCAGTGCTAGAGGGGCCAGGGGGCGCACAGATACGCAGTATTTT.

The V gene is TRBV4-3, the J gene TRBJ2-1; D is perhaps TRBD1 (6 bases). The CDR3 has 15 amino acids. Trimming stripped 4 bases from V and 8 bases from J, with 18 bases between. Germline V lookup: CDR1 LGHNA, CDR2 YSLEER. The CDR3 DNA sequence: TGCGCCAGCAGCCCCCTCCCTACCGGGACATATGAGCAGTTCTTC. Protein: CASSPLPTGTYEQFF.

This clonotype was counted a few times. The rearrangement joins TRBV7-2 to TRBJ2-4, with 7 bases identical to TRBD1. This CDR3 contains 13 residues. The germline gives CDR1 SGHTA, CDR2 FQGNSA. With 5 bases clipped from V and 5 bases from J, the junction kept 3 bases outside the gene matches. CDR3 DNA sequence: TGTGCCAGCAGCCCGACAGGGCAAAACATTCAGTACTTC. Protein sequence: CASSPTGQNIQYF.

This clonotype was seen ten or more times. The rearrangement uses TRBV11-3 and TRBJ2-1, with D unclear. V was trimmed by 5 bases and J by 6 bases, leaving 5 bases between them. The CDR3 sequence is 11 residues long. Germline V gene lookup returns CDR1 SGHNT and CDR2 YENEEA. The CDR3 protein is CASSRSNEQFF. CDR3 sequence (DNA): TGTGCCAGCAGCCGGAGCAATGAGCAGTTCTTC.

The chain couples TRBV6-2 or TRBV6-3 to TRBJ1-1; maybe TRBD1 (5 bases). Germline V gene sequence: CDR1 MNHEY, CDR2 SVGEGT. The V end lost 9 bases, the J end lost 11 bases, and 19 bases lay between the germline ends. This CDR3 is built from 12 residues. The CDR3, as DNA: TGTGCCAGTGCAACGACAGTTACCGGGGCTTTCTTT. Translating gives CASATTVTGAFF.